The table lists the clone carrying this TCR beta chain with a few counts. Its matching antigen is unknown. The data were obtained in a study of metastatic and nonmetastatic thyroid tumors. Study-level background: Patients with malignant and benign thyroid disease provided blood and tumor or nodule tissue, whose repertoires were compared. Whole-study results and caveats: According to reports, the diversity of TCR beta was significantly higher in malignant thyroid tumors than in benign nodules, and this held in both blood and tumor samples.

Germline CDR1 and CDR2: LNHDA and SQIVND (reference sequence). Trimming stripped 5 bases from V and 3 bases from J, with 11 bases between. The CDR3 covers 13 residues. Patients had received no treatment of any kind before thyroid surgery. Authors' data handling: In papillary thyroid cancer, a distant-metastasis classifier was built using CDR3 differences across clinicopathological groups. With MiXCR, TCRdb reprocessed the PCR reads. The V and J calls and clone size come from TCRdb's table, not from the authors' own analysis. This table holds around 65,000 clones, 14% found once. The source is a male donor with papillary thyroid cancer or a benign thyroid nodule (not recorded which). Some clones in this sample may be carry-over from other donors' samples. The chain combines TRBV19 with TRBJ2-7, with D tentatively TRBD1 (6 bases). The specimen was blood. The CDR3 spells CASSLTGGYEQYF. The CDR3 DNA reads TGTGCCAGTAGTTTGACAGGAGGCTACGAGCAGTACTTC.